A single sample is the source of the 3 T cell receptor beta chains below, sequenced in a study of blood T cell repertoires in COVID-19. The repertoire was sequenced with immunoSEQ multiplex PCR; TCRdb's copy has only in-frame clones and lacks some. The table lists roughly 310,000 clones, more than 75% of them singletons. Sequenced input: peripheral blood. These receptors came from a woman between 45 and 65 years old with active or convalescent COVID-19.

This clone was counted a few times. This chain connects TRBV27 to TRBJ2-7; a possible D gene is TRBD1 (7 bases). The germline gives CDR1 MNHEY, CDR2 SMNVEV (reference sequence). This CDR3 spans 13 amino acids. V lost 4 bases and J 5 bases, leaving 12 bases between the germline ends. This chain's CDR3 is CASSSQGGDEQYF. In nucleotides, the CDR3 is TGTGCCAGCAGTTCTCAGGGGGGAGACGAGCAGTACTTC.

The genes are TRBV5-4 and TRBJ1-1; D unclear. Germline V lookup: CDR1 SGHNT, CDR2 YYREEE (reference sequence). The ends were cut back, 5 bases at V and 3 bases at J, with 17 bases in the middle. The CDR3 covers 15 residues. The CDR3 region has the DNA TGTGCCAGCAGTCCAGAATTGGGCAGGTACACTGAAGCTTTCTTT. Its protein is CASSPELGRYTEAFF.

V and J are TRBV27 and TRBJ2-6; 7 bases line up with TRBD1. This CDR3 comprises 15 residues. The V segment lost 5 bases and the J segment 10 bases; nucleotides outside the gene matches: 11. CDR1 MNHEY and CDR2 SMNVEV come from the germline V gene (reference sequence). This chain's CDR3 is CASSPGQAFSNVLTF. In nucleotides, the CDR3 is TGTGCCAGCAGTCCCGGACAGGCCTTCTCGAACGTCCTGACTTTC.